This passage covers 29 T cell receptor beta chains from one sample sequenced in a study of CD8 T cells in ankylosing spondylitis. Each CDR3 protein gets one entry after TCRdb re-called the 5' RACE reads with MiXCR. The sample holds 200,000 or so distinct CDR3 sequences, roughly 25% seen once. Sequencing was performed on blood, either unsorted or a sorted T cell fraction (not recorded which). All receptors derive from a male donor with ankylosing spondylitis or in good health (not recorded which).

This clonotype turned up a few times. The chain employs TRBV27 and TRBJ2-7; 7 bases agree with TRBD1. The trim removed 6 bases at V and 1 base at J, leaving 3 bases unmatched. The germline gives CDR1 MNHEY, CDR2 SMNVEV (reference sequence). The CDR3 length is 13 residues. The CDR3 sequence is CASSGTESYEQYF. As DNA, the CDR3 is TGTGCCAGCAGCGGGACAGAGTCCTACGAGCAGTACTTC.

The chain carries TRBV20-1 and TRBJ2-5, with a tentative D call TRBD2 (5 bases). Germline V CDR1 and CDR2: DFQATT, SNEGSKA (reference sequence). V gave up 6 bases and J gave up 1 base, with 15 bases separating them. This CDR3 has 14 amino acids. The CDR3 protein is CSALPPSSQETQYF. The CDR3 coding sequence is TGCAGTGCCCTCCCCCCTAGCAGCCAAGAGACCCAGTACTTC.

In its sample, this clonotype was seen many times. The chain has TRBV7-8 and TRBJ1-1; tentative D call: TRBD1 (5 bases). Germline lookup yields CDR1 SGHVS and CDR2 FQNEAQ. The CDR3 extends over 12 amino acids. V lost 1 base and J lost 10, with 10 bases in between. This CDR3 reads CASSLGGVGAFF. CDR3 DNA sequence: TGTGCCAGCAGCTTAGGAGGGGTCGGAGCTTTCTTT.

There are many counts of this clonotype. The V and J genes are TRBV6-5 and TRBJ1-1; the D is unclear. With 7 bases removed from V and 3 bases from J, the gap between germline ends came to 6 bases. Germline assignment: CDR1 MNHEY and CDR2 SVGAGI. The CDR3 loop spans 11 amino acids. The CDR3 loop is CASIADTEAFF. In nucleotides, the CDR3 is TGTGCCAGCATTGCGGACACTGAAGCTTTCTTT.

The chain joins TRBV6-5 to TRBJ2-6, with 7 nucleotides matching TRBD2. There are 17 residues in the CDR3. Per the germline V gene, CDR1 is MNHEY and CDR2 is SVGAGI. The V and J ends lost 3 bases and 0 bases, in that order; junction bases with no gene match: 5. CDR3 in DNA: TGTGCCAGCAGTTATGGGAGGGCCCACTCTGGGGCCAACGTCCTGACTTTC. It codes for CASSYGRAHSGANVLTF.

This clonotype was observed at least ten times. The rearrangement links TRBV20-1 to TRBJ2-1, with D possibly TRBD2 on 6 matching bases. Trimming pared 0 bases from V and 5 bases from J, leaving 14 bases between. CDR1 is DFQATT, CDR2 SNEGSKA, per germline (reference sequence). The CDR3 covers 15 residues. CDR3 nucleotide sequence: TGCAGTGCTAGAGAGGCTACTAGCATCCACAATGAGCAGTTCTTC. Amino acids: CSAREATSIHNEQFF.

This clonotype was observed a handful of times. As DNA, the CDR3 is TGCAGCGTTATCCGGGACGGTTACGAGCAGTACTTC. Encoded protein: CSVIRDGYEQYF. The chain recombines TRBV29-1 with TRBJ2-7, with D perhaps given as TRBD1 or TRBD2 (5 bases each). The CDR3 sequence is 12 residues long. Trimming cost V 5 bases and J 4 bases, with 12 bases left between them. CDR1 SQVTM and CDR2 ANQGSEA come from the germline V gene.

The V call is TRBV11-2, the J call TRBJ2-7; possibly TRBD2 for D (5 bases). Deletions cut 4 bases from V and 6 bases from J, with 13 bases between. CDR1 and CDR2 (germline): SGHAT, FQNNGV. The CDR3 runs to 13 residues. CDR3 nucleotides: TGTGCCAGCAGCTCGGGGAATTGGGGCGAGCAGTACTTC. This encodes CASSSGNWGEQYF.

V gene TRBV4-2 combines with J gene TRBJ2-2, with 8 bases aligning to TRBD2. V shed 1 base, J shed 6 bases, and the junction held 4 bases outside the gene matches. Germline V gives CDR1 LGHNA, CDR2 YNFKEQ. The CDR3 loop spans 15 amino acids. For the CDR3, the DNA is TGTGCCAGCAGCCAAGTACTAGCGGTCTCCGGGGAGCTGTTTTTT. This gives the protein CASSQVLAVSGELFF.

There are many counts of this clonotype. The chain has TRBV9 and TRBJ1-1; no clear D. V lost 0 bases and J 6 bases, leaving 12 bases between the germline ends. Germline CDR1 and CDR2: SGDLS and YYNGEE. The CDR3 loop spans 14 amino acids. The CDR3 sequence is CASSVGQLSPEAFF. The DNA for the CDR3 is TGTGCCAGCAGCGTAGGTCAGCTTAGCCCTGAAGCTTTCTTT.

This clonotype appeared many times. J is TRBJ2-1 and V is TRBV7-2, with D perhaps being TRBD1 or TRBD2 (6 bases each). There are 13 residues in the CDR3. V was cut by 8 bases and J by 5 bases, with 13 bases left in between. The germline V gene encodes CDR1 SGHTA and CDR2 FQGNSA. CDR3 nucleotide sequence: TGTGCCAGCTTCCGGGGGCCCCACAATGAGCAGTTCTTC. This codes for CASFRGPHNEQFF.

The chain recombines TRBV20-1 with TRBJ2-7, with 7 bases aligning to TRBD2. V shed 0 bases, J shed 2 bases, and the junction held 7 bases outside the gene matches. CDR3 length: 15 amino acids. Germline assignment: CDR1 DFQATT and CDR2 SNEGSKA (reference sequence). The CDR3 region has the DNA TGCAGTGCTAGAGATCAGCGGGACCTGACCTACGAGCAGTACTTC. Amino acids: CSARDQRDLTYEQYF.

Ten or more counts support this clonotype. J is TRBJ1-5 and V is TRBV7-2, with a tentative D call TRBD1 (5 bases). Trimming took 2 bases from V and 2 from J, leaving 10 bases between them. The CDR3 is 15 amino acids. CDR1 and CDR2 from the germline V gene are SGHTA and FQGNSA. Here the CDR3 reads CASSLWGTGNQPQHF. CDR3 bases: TGTGCCAGCAGCTTATGGGGGACGGGCAATCAGCCCCAGCATTTT.

J is TRBJ1-2 and V is TRBV29-1; 10 bases are shared with TRBD1. The V gene end was trimmed by 4 bases and the J gene end by 4 bases; junction bases not matched to a gene: 3. The CDR3 totals 13 residues. Germline assignment: CDR1 SQVTM and CDR2 ANQGSEA. The CDR3 nucleotides are TGCAGCGTTGTGGACAGGGGGACCTATGGCTACACCTTC. Translating it yields CSVVDRGTYGYTF.

This clonotype was observed many times. V usage is TRBV28 and J usage is TRBJ2-7; the match to TRBD2 covers 14 bases. V dropped 6 bases and J dropped 2; count of bases not matched to a gene: 12. Germline assignment: CDR1 MDHEN and CDR2 SYDVKM. CDR3 length: 18 residues. CDR3 loop: CASSSTGTSGSGAYEQYF. The CDR3 DNA follows: TGTGCCAGCAGCTCAACCGGGACTAGCGGGAGTGGCGCCTACGAGCAGTACTTC.

There are a few counts of this clonotype. The V gene is TRBV29-1, the J gene TRBJ2-4; 9 positions agree with TRBD1. V shed 5 bases and J 0 bases; nucleotides not matched to a gene: 2. This CDR3 has 14 residues. The germline gives CDR1 SQVTM, CDR2 ANQGSEA. The CDR3 is CSVWDREAKNIQYF. The CDR3 DNA reads as TGCAGCGTTTGGGACAGGGAAGCCAAAAACATTCAGTACTTC.

This clonotype was seen repeatedly, ten times or more. V gene TRBV3-1 combines with J gene TRBJ2-1; possible D gene TRBD1, 6 bases. V shed 0 bases and J shed 15 bases, with 12 bases lying between them. Germline loops: CDR1 LGHDT, CDR2 YNNKEL (reference sequence). This CDR3 region has 12 residues. The CDR3 region has the DNA TGTGCCAGCAGCCAAGATGCCCGGGACATGTTCTTC. As protein: CASSQDARDMFF.

This clonotype was counted at least ten times. In nucleotides, the CDR3 is TGTGCCAGCAGGGCGACAGGGCGACCCTACGAGCAGTACTTC. This translates into CASRATGRPYEQYF. V and J are TRBV6-1 and TRBJ2-7; TRBD1 matches at 7 bases. Germline loops: CDR1 MNHNS, CDR2 SASEGT. The CDR3 is 14 residues long. V dropped 6 bases and J dropped 2; count of bases not matched to a gene: 7.

This clonotype was recorded many times. This chain links TRBV2 with TRBJ2-1; the D is unclear. Germline V lookup: CDR1 SNHLY, CDR2 FYNNEI. The CDR3 spans 12 residues. Between the trimmed V and J ends, which lost 4 bases and 5 bases, there was a span of 6 bases. CDR3: CASSVNDNEQFF. Written as DNA, the CDR3 is TGTGCCAGCAGTGTTAACGACAATGAGCAGTTCTTC.

This clonotype was detected ten times or more. DNA for the CDR3: TGTGCCAGCAGTATAGGACACCGGGACGGCGAGCAGTACTTC. Protein: CASSIGHRDGEQYF. The V gene is TRBV12-3 or TRBV12-4, the J gene TRBJ2-7; possibly TRBD1 or TRBD2 for D (5 bases each). V lost 5 bases to trimming and J lost 6 bases, with 17 bases between them. This CDR3 spans 14 amino acids.

This clonotype has a handful of counts. This chain uses TRBV7-9 with TRBJ1-2, with a possible D match to TRBD1 (5 bases). Per germline, CDR1 SEHNR and CDR2 FQNEAQ (reference sequence). Trimming left V 3 bases short and J 0 bases short, with 17 bases between. CDR3 length: 17 residues. For the CDR3, the DNA is TGTGCCAGCAGCTTCGATGGCAGGGCCGCCTCTAACTATGGCTACACCTTC. Its translation is CASSFDGRAASNYGYTF.

This clonotype was recorded at least ten times. The J gene is TRBJ2-7, the V gene TRBV20-1; D may be TRBD1 (6 bases). Germline CDR1 and CDR2: DFQATT and SNEGSKA (reference sequence). The V gene lost 4 bases and the J gene lost 2 bases, with 12 bases spanning the gap. The length of the CDR3 is 13 residues. The CDR3 protein is CSATRQATYEQYF. CDR3 in DNA: TGCAGTGCTACCAGACAGGCCACCTACGAGCAGTACTTC.

V gene TRBV20-1 combines with J gene TRBJ1-1; D possibly corresponds to TRBD1 (6 bases). Germline V gives CDR1 DFQATT, CDR2 SNEGSKA (reference sequence). CDR3 size: 13 residues. Trimming pared 6 bases from V and 3 bases from J, leaving 14 bases between. CDR3 amino acids: CSAHDRIYTEAFF. The CDR3 DNA sequence: TGCAGTGCCCATGACAGGATATACACTGAAGCTTTCTTT.

This clonotype was seen only once. The chain has TRBV9 and TRBJ2-1, with 8 nucleotides matching TRBD1. The CDR3 has 15 residues. V lost 1 base, J lost 1 base, and 1 base stayed unmatched. Germline CDR1 and CDR2: SGDLS and YYNGEE. The CDR3 region has the DNA TGTGCCAGCAGCGTAACAGGGGGGTCCTACAATGAGCAGTTCTTC. Translation gives CASSVTGGSYNEQFF.

This clonotype rates as medium-sized (0.01 to 0.1%). V usage is TRBV20-1 and J usage is TRBJ2-3, with D possibly being TRBD1 or TRBD2 (5 bases each). Germline-derived CDR1 and CDR2 are DFQATT and SNEGSKA (reference sequence). V was clipped by 3 bases and J by 4 bases, with 14 bases between them. CDR3 length: 14 residues. This CDR3 is CSASVRGQADTQYF. The DNA for the CDR3 is TGCAGTGCTAGTGTGAGGGGCCAGGCAGATACGCAGTATTTT.

This clonotype was seen only a few times. J is TRBJ1-1 and V is TRBV20-1; D is possibly TRBD1 (5 bases). The CDR3 is 13 residues long. Trimming left V 1 base short and J 4 bases short, with 10 bases between. Looked up from germline, CDR1 is DFQATT and CDR2 is SNEGSKA (reference sequence). The CDR3 protein is CSARAGKGTEAFF. In nucleotides, the CDR3 is TGCAGTGCTAGAGCAGGGAAGGGCACTGAAGCTTTCTTT.

With respect to this clonotype: A much more abundant neighbour one base away suggests this may be a read error. The chain recombines TRBV20-1 with TRBJ2-4, with unresolved D. Germline-derived CDR1 and CDR2 are DFQATT and SNEGSKA (reference sequence). The V end was cut by 2 bases, the J end by 0 bases, with 11 bases between. CDR3 length: 15 amino acids. Here the CDR3 reads CSARLEHLAKNIQYF. The CDR3 DNA follows: TGCAGTGCTAGATTGGAACACCTAGCCAAAAACATTCAGTACTTC.

This clonotype was observed at least ten times. The chain employs TRBV28 and TRBJ1-2; D is unresolved. Germline values: CDR1 MDHEN, CDR2 SYDVKM. This CDR3 has 15 amino acids. The germline V and J ends were trimmed by 6 bases and 2 bases, with 16 bases remaining between them. The CDR3 coding sequence is TGTGCCAGCAGCACCCGGGATTCCAGAAACTATGGCTACACCTTC. Its protein is CASSTRDSRNYGYTF.

The chain has TRBV7-2 and TRBJ2-5, with 7 bases aligning to TRBD1. After removal of 0 bases from V and 0 bases from J, the junction contained 1 base not matched to a gene. Germline V gene data show CDR1 as SGHTA and CDR2 as FQGNSA. This CDR3 comprises 15 residues. CDR3 nucleotide sequence: TGTGCCAGCAGCTTAGCCGGGACAGACCAAGAGACCCAGTACTTC. It codes for CASSLAGTDQETQYF.